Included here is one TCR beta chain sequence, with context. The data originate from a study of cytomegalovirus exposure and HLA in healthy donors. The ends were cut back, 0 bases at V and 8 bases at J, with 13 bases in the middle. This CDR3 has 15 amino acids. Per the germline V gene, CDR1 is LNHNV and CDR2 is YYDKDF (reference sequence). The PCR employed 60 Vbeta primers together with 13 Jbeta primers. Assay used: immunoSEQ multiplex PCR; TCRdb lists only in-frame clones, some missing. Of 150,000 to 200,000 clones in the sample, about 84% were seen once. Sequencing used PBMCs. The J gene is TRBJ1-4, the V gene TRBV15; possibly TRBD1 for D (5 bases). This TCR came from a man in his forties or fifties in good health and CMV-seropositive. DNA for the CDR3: TGTGCCACCAGCAGAGAGGGGGGAGGCCGGGAAAAACTGTTTTTT. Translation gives CATSREGGGREKLFF.